Following are 22 T cell receptor beta chains from one sample sequenced in a study of blood T cell repertoires in COVID-19. Generated by immunoSEQ multiplex PCR, the TCRdb table keeps only in-frame clones and is missing some. The data hold approximately 210,000 clones, with 92% observed a single time. The sample was peripheral blood. These receptor sequences come from a man aged 25-45 years with acute or convalescent COVID-19.

This chain uses TRBV6-5 with TRBJ2-7; D possibly corresponds to TRBD1 (5 bases). The CDR3 covers 13 residues. Trimming shortened V by 7 bases and J by 6 bases, and 16 bases separated the two germline ends. From germline, CDR1 is MNHEY and CDR2 SVGAGI. This chain's CDR3 is CASTRDTQGEQYF. The CDR3 DNA reads as TGTGCCAGCACAAGAGATACTCAGGGCGAGCAGTACTTC.

J is TRBJ1-5 and V is TRBV6-6; the D gene is possibly TRBD1 (5 bases). The CDR3 is made up of 16 amino acids. The ends were cut back, 2 bases at V and 7 bases at J, with 18 bases in the middle. The germline V gene has CDR1 MNHNY and CDR2 SVGAGI (reference sequence). Written as DNA, the CDR3 is TGTGCCAGCAGTTACCACATCATAGGGGATGGACAGCCCCAGCATTTT. It specifies CASSYHIIGDGQPQHF.

The J gene is TRBJ2-7, the V gene TRBV6-5; a possible D gene is TRBD1 (5 bases). The CDR3 has 15 residues. The V gene lost 0 bases and the J gene lost 7 bases, with 16 bases spanning the gap. The germline V gene has CDR1 MNHEY and CDR2 SVGAGI. CDR3 coding DNA: TGTGCCAGCAGTTACTCCCGACAGTCCCGGGTGGAGCAGTACTTC. Translation: CASSYSRQSRVEQYF.

V gene TRBV19 combines with J gene TRBJ1-6; 8 bases map to TRBD1. From germline, CDR1 is LNHDA and CDR2 SQIVND (reference sequence). This CDR3 is built from 13 residues. The J segment lost 14 bases and the V segment lost 11 bases, leaving 14 bases of the junction unmatched. CDR3 bases: TGTGCCGGGGGGACAGGTGGTGGGTCAGCCCTCCACTTT. It codes for CAGGTGGGSALHF.

This clone was found once. The rearrangement uses TRBV4-1 and TRBJ2-3; TRBD2 matches 9 bases. J was trimmed by 3 bases and V by 4 bases; bases with no gene match: 11. The CDR3 has 17 amino acids. The germline V gene has CDR1 MGHRA and CDR2 YSYEKL. CDR3 sequence (DNA): TGCGCCAGCAGCCTATCATTGAGCGGGAGGTCTACAGATACGCAGTATTTT. Protein product: CASSLSLSGRSTDTQYF.

In this sample, this clone turned up a few times. The genes are TRBV27 and TRBJ2-4; TRBD1 matches at 8 bases. The CDR3 extends over 18 amino acids. From germline, CDR1 is MNHEY and CDR2 SMNVEV (reference sequence). Trimming took 0 bases from V and 1 from J; bases not matched to a gene: 8. The CDR3 nucleotides read TGTGCCAGCAGTTTATCGAGGACAGGGTTTGCGGCCAAAAACATTCAGTACTTC. Its protein is CASSLSRTGFAAKNIQYF.

The V call is TRBV28, the J call TRBJ1-1; D is uncertain. This CDR3 is 15 amino acids long. Between the trimmed V and J ends, which lost 7 bases and 4 bases, there was a span of 19 bases. Per the germline V gene, CDR1 is MDHEN and CDR2 is SYDVKM. As DNA, the CDR3 is TGTGCCAGCACTCGGTTCGTTACGGAGGGCACTGAAGCTTTCTTT. Translation gives CASTRFVTEGTEAFF.

V usage is TRBV18 and J usage is TRBJ1-1; a weak D match, TRBD1 (5 bases). Germline V gene data show CDR1 as KGHSH and CDR2 as LQKENI. The V end lost 5 bases, the J end lost 5 bases, and 12 bases lay between the germline ends. The CDR3 has 13 amino acids. CDR3 sequence reads: CASSRGPGTEAFF. The CDR3 coding sequence is TGTGCCAGCTCAAGGGGCCCGGGTACTGAAGCTTTCTTT. The full variable domain, rest sourced from reference TRBV18 and TRBJ1-1, is NAGVMQNPRHLVRRRGQEARLRCSPMKGHSHVYWYRQLPEEGLKFMVYLQKENIIDESGMPKERFSAEFPKEGPSILRIQQVVRGDSAAYFCASSRGPGTEAFFGQGTRLTVV.

V usage is TRBV18 and J usage is TRBJ2-3; a possible D gene is TRBD1 (6 bases). The CDR3 loop spans 14 amino acids. V lost 5 bases to trimming and J lost 0 bases, with 9 bases between them. Germline loops: CDR1 KGHSH, CDR2 LQKENI. The CDR3 loop is CASSTRGSTDTQYF. CDR3 bases: TGTGCCAGCTCAACAAGGGGGAGCACAGATACGCAGTATTTT.

V is TRBV11-2 and J is TRBJ2-1; 9 bases are a match to TRBD2. Per the germline V gene, CDR1 is SGHAT and CDR2 is FQNNGV. The V and J ends lost 4 bases and 13 bases, in that order; junction bases with no gene match: 5. The CDR3 loop spans 12 amino acids. In nucleotides, the CDR3 is TGTGCCAGCAGCTGGGAGCGGGGGGCCCAGTTCTTC. Translation: CASSWERGAQFF.

The rearrangement uses TRBV14 and TRBJ1-2, with TRBD1 as a possible D gene (5 bases). The CDR3 extends over 14 amino acids. The V and J ends lost 1 base and 8 bases respectively, with 14 bases between them. In germline, CDR1 is SGHDN, CDR2 FVKESK. The CDR3 loop reads CASSQGQSLGGYTF. In DNA form, the CDR3 reads TGTGCCAGCAGCCAAGGACAGTCTCTGGGAGGCTACACCTTC.

V and J are TRBV10-2 and TRBJ2-7; 8 nucleotides align to TRBD2. Germline values: CDR1 WSHSY, CDR2 SAAADI. The CDR3 has 13 amino acids. Unmatched junction bases numbered 0, after V lost 2 bases and J lost 3 bases. The CDR3 loop reads CASSEAGGYEQYF. In nucleotides, the CDR3 is TGCGCCAGCAGTGAGGCGGGGGGCTACGAGCAGTACTTC.

The rearrangement joins TRBV5-1 to TRBJ2-7; D not certain. CDR3 length: 13 amino acids. CDR1 and CDR2 from the germline V gene are SGHRS and YFSETQ. V lost 2 bases and J 0 bases, leaving 6 bases between the germline ends. Written as DNA, the CDR3 is TGCGCCAGCAGCTTAGCTCCCTCCTACGAGCAGTACTTC. Its protein product is CASSLAPSYEQYF.

This clone occurred once. The J gene is TRBJ1-2, the V gene TRBV19; 7 nucleotides align to TRBD1. V dropped 7 bases and J dropped 6; count of bases not matched to a gene: 11. The CDR3 contains 14 residues. CDR1 is LNHDA, CDR2 SQIVND, per germline (reference sequence). The CDR3, as DNA: TGTGCCAGTACCTACTCCCGGGACAGACATGGCTACACCTTC. Its translation: CASTYSRDRHGYTF.

The J gene is TRBJ2-7, the V gene TRBV19; 8 bases line up with TRBD1. The ends lost 4 bases at V and 2 bases at J; junction bases unmatched: 7. The CDR3 runs 15 residues. Germline CDR1 is LNHDA and CDR2 is SQIVND (reference sequence). Here the CDR3 reads CASSTAGTGTYEQYF. As DNA, the CDR3 is TGTGCCAGTAGTACGGCCGGGACAGGCACCTACGAGCAGTACTTC. The full variable domain, completed using reference TRBV19 and TRBJ2-7, is DGGITQSPKYLFRKEGQNVTLSCEQNLNHDAMYWYRQDPGQGLRLIYYSQIVNDFQKGDIAEGYSVSREKKESFPLTVTSAQKNPTAFYLCASSTAGTGTYEQYFGPGTRLTVT.

This sequence joins TRBV18 and TRBJ1-2; 7 bases agree with TRBD1. With 3 bases clipped from V and 4 bases from J, the junction kept 5 bases outside the gene matches. Per the germline V gene, CDR1 is KGHSH and CDR2 is LQKENI. The CDR3 contains 14 residues. CDR3 sequence reads: CASSPGQPIYGYTF. The CDR3 DNA is TGTGCCAGCTCACCGGGACAGCCTATCTATGGCTACACCTTC. Filled out from reference TRBV18 and TRBJ1-2, the complete variable domain reads NAGVMQNPRHLVRRRGQEARLRCSPMKGHSHVYWYRQLPEEGLKFMVYLQKENIIDESGMPKERFSAEFPKEGPSILRIQQVVRGDSAAYFCASSPGQPIYGYTFGSGTRLTVV.

The CDR3 loop is CASWGGNQNTIYF. CDR3 bases: TGTGCCAGCTGGGGGGGAAACCAAAACACCATATATTTT. This chain uses TRBV6-5 with TRBJ1-3; tentative D call: TRBD1 (5 bases). This CDR3 contains 13 residues. Germline lookup yields CDR1 MNHEY and CDR2 SVGAGI. V was pared by 8 bases and J by 6 bases, with 14 bases between.

The rearrangement joins TRBV7-8 to TRBJ2-1, with TRBD2 matching 9 bases. Germline V lookup: CDR1 SGHVS, CDR2 FQNEAQ. CDR3 length equals 19 residues. The J segment lost 10 bases and the V segment lost 1 base, leaving 20 bases of the junction unmatched. Written as DNA, the CDR3 is TGTGCCAGCAGCTTAGTCACCGGGACTAGCAAGGGGGCCCAATGGGAGCAGTTCTTC. As protein: CASSLVTGTSKGAQWEQFF.

The sample holds one count of this clone. The chain couples TRBV4-2 to TRBJ2-5; D not resolved. The CDR3 extends over 13 amino acids. Trimming took 4 bases from V and 2 from J, leaving 8 bases between them. The germline V gene has CDR1 LGHNA and CDR2 YNFKEQ. The CDR3 sequence is CASSRTEQETQYF. The CDR3 region has the DNA TGTGCCAGCAGCCGTACAGAACAAGAGACCCAGTACTTC.

The chain links TRBV30 to TRBJ2-5, with D possibly being TRBD2 (6 bases). Trimming left V 2 bases short and J 5 bases short, with 15 bases between. CDR1 is GTSNPN and CDR2 is SVGIG in the germline V gene (reference sequence). CDR3 length: 14 amino acids. CDR3 DNA sequence: TGTGCCTGGAGTATGGGGGGTCCAGAGGAGACCCAGTACTTC. Translated: CAWSMGGPEETQYF.

The rearrangement joins TRBV5-1 to TRBJ2-3, with 9 bases identical to TRBD2. The V segment lost 0 bases and the J segment 0 bases; nucleotides outside the gene matches: 5. The CDR3 has 17 residues. CDR1 SGHRS and CDR2 YFSETQ come from the germline V gene. CDR3 coding DNA: TGCGCCAGCAGCTTGGCCGGGACTAGCAGGAGCACAGATACGCAGTATTTT. This codes for CASSLAGTSRSTDTQYF.

The chain has TRBV6-5 and TRBJ1-5; D unresolved. This CDR3 has 13 residues. The germline gives CDR1 MNHEY, CDR2 SVGAGI. V dropped 6 bases and J dropped 0 bases, with 6 bases sitting between them. CDR3 DNA: TGTGCCAGCAGAACAACTAGCAATCAGCCCCAGCATTTT. This codes for CASRTTSNQPQHF.